This is a list of T cell receptor beta chains from one sample in a study of T-cell reconstitution after alpha-beta-depleted transplantation in children. TCRdb re-called the PCR reads with MiXCR, one entry per CDR3 protein. The table includes 250,000 or so distinct CDR3 sequences, more than 20% detected once. The sequencing used PBMCs, mostly from graft donor cells, collected 360 days after TCRalphabeta/CD19-depleted stem cell transplant. These receptors all come from a female patient between 2 and 15 years old who had a stem cell transplant for congenital amegakaryocytic thrombocytopenia, so the T cells may come from the graft donor. CDR3s include the opening cysteine and the closing phenylalanine or tryptophan. The D gene is left open where the match is weak. Size tells how often a clone was seen (once, few, many) or the class of an expanded clone, and some rows leave it out.

D: TRBD1; J: TRBJ1-1; V: TRBV19; size: NA; CDR3: CASTGQGGTEAFF; DNA: TGTGCCAGTACAGGACAGGGAGGCACTGAAGCTTTCTTT
D: NA; J: TRBJ2-1; V: TRBV6-1; size: few; CDR3: CASSPQGRVGNEQFF; DNA: TGTGCCAGCAGTCCCCAGGGGAGGGTGGGCAATGAGCAGTTCTTC
D: NA; J: TRBJ2-3; V: TRBV20-1; size: many; CDR3: CSARDSGIGTDTQYF; DNA: TGCAGTGCTAGAGATTCTGGAATCGGCACAGATACGCAGTATTTT
D: NA; J: TRBJ2-5; V: TRBV3-1; size: NA; CDR3: CASSQFAGPKETQYF; DNA: TGTGCCAGCAGCCAATTTGCAGGGCCCAAAGAGACCCAGTACTTC
D: NA; J: TRBJ2-7; V: TRBV29-1; size: few; CDR3: CSVVPSSGEQYF; DNA: TGCAGCGTTGTCCCCAGTTCTGGCGAGCAGTACTTC
D: TRBD2; J: TRBJ2-1; V: TRBV6-5; size: NA; CDR3: CASSYPTGSGGANEQFF; DNA: TGTGCCAGCAGTTACCCGACCGGGAGCGGGGGGGCAAATGAGCAGTTCTTC
D: NA; J: TRBJ1-2; V: TRBV12-3/TRBV12-4; size: NA; CDR3: CASSLDRLLNYGDTF; DNA: TGTGCCAGCAGTTTGGACAGATTGCTGAACTATGGCGACACCTTC
D: NA; J: TRBJ2-1; V: TRBV5-1; size: NA; CDR3: CASSLAAALYNEQFF; DNA: TGCGCCAGCAGCTTGGCGGCAGCACTTTACAATGAGCAGTTCTTC
D: TRBD1; J: TRBJ2-5; V: TRBV7-7; size: NA; CDR3: CASSFNRGSVETQYF; DNA: TGTGCCAGCAGCTTTAACAGGGGATCTGTTGAGACCCAGTACTTC
D: NA; J: TRBJ1-1; V: TRBV3-1; size: few; CDR3: CASSQDRGANTEAFF; DNA: TGTGCCAGCAGCCAAGATCGGGGGGCGAACACTGAAGCTTTCTTT
D: NA; J: TRBJ2-5; V: TRBV20-1; size: NA; CDR3: CSASHIGVLGTQYF; DNA: TGCAGTGCTAGTCATATAGGGGTTTTGGGGACCCAGTACTTC
D: NA; J: TRBJ2-6; V: TRBV7-9; size: NA; CDR3: CASRDGANVLTF; DNA: TGTGCCAGCAGGGATGGGGCCAACGTCCTGACTTTC
D: TRBD1; J: TRBJ1-5; V: TRBV20-1; size: NA; CDR3: CSAGTGMENQPQHF; DNA: TGCAGTGCTGGGACAGGGATGGAGAATCAGCCCCAGCATTTT
D: NA; J: TRBJ2-1; V: TRBV7-2; size: NA; CDR3: CASEKPYLNEQFF; DNA: TGTGCCAGCGAAAAACCTTATCTAAATGAGCAGTTCTTC
D: TRBD2; J: TRBJ2-1; V: TRBV20-1; size: few; CDR3: CSAPGASGNNEQFF; DNA: TGCAGTGCCCCAGGGGCTAGCGGGAACAATGAGCAGTTCTTC
D: NA; J: TRBJ1-1; V: TRBV6-5; size: NA; CDR3: CASSYSRGTEAFF; DNA: TGTGCCAGCAGTTACTCGAGGGGAACTGAAGCTTTCTTT
D: NA; J: TRBJ1-2; V: TRBV6-1; size: NA; CDR3: CASTEATGYKGYTF; DNA: TGTGCCAGCACCGAAGCGACAGGATATAAGGGCTACACCTTC
D: NA; J: TRBJ2-2; V: TRBV30; size: NA; CDR3: CAWNRGTGELFF; DNA: TGTGCCTGGAATCGGGGGACCGGGGAGCTGTTTTTT
D: NA; J: TRBJ2-3; V: TRBV5-4; size: NA; CDR3: CASSLRIRTDTQYF; DNA: TGTGCCAGCAGCTTGCGGATACGCACAGATACGCAGTATTTT
D: NA; J: TRBJ2-5; V: TRBV7-9; size: NA; CDR3: CASSFLHSATQETQYF; DNA: TGTGCCAGCAGCTTCTTGCATAGCGCGACTCAAGAGACCCAGTACTTC
D: NA; J: TRBJ2-3; V: TRBV5-6; size: NA; CDR3: CASSFRTSTDTQYF; DNA: TGTGCCAGCAGCTTTAGGACTAGCACAGATACGCAGTATTTT
D: NA; J: TRBJ1-2; V: TRBV15; size: NA; CDR3: CATSSQLLPYGYTF; DNA: TGTGCCACCAGCAGTCAACTTCTTCCCTATGGCTACACCTTC